The text below deals with one T cell receptor (beta chain). The antigen is undetermined. The source of the sample is a study of T cell repertoires in ileal Crohn's disease. Study context: Patients had a median approximately 7.3-year disease duration, and less than 40% were active smokers. Postoperative therapy was given to about half: 11 thiopurines, around 17 anti-TNF agents.

Whole-study results and caveats: Active smokers at surgery had more clonal expansions than non-smokers.

TCRdb keeps only in-frame clones here, not all; method: immunoSEQ multiplex PCR. The sample lists about 5,600 clones, approximately 86% occurring once. Germline V CDR1 and CDR2: LNHDA, SQIVND (reference sequence). Deletions cut 6 bases from V and 2 bases from J, with 16 bases between. This CDR3 contains 16 residues. Adults with ileal or ileocolonic Crohn's disease and an indication for resection were eligible. J is TRBJ1-4 and V is TRBV19; unclear D gene. Sequenced material: ileal tissue. This clonotype was sampled from an adult with Crohn's disease. CDR3 nucleotides: TGTGCCAGTAGGAAAATTTATGCGTCTACTAATGAAAAACTGTTTTTT. Translated, it gives CASRKIYASTNEKLFF.